This T cell receptor beta chain came from a study of T cell responses to AZD1222 COVID-19 vaccine. The CDR3 is 11 residues long. Trimming took off 7 bases at V and 0 bases at J, with 7 bases between the two ends. Germline assignment: CDR1 SQVTM and CDR2 ANQGSEA. Of note for this clone: Its antigen is as yet unknown.

General observations from the study: Recipients of AZD1222 seropositive at baseline numbered only 6 or 7. Donor demographics were predominantly white British with a female majority; clonal diversity may be underestimated. Sampling that yielded the repertoires occurred only after the peak T cell response.

Generated by immunoSEQ multiplex PCR, the TCRdb table keeps only in-frame clones and is missing some. This sample has some 120,000 clones; about 90% occur once, and the top ten carry 18%. The chain is built from TRBV29-1 and TRBJ2-7; D not resolved. The material sequenced was peripheral blood, taken on day 0 of MenACWY control vaccination. This receptor was obtained from an adult in good health. The CDR3 spells CSARGSYEQYF. CDR3 nucleotides: TGCAGCGCTCGCGGCTCCTACGAGCAGTACTTC.